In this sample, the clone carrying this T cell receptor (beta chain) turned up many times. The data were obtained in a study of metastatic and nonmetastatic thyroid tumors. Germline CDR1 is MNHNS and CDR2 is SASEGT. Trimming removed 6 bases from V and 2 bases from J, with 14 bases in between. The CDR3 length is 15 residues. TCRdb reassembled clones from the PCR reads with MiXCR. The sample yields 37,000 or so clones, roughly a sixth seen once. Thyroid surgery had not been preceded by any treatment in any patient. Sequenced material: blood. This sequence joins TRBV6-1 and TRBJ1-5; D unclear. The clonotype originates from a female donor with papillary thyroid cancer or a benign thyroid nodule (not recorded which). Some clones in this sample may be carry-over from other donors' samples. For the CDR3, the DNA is TGTGCCAGCAGACCCGGGTTAGTTGGCAATCAGCCCCAGCATTTT. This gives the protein CASRPGLVGNQPQHF.